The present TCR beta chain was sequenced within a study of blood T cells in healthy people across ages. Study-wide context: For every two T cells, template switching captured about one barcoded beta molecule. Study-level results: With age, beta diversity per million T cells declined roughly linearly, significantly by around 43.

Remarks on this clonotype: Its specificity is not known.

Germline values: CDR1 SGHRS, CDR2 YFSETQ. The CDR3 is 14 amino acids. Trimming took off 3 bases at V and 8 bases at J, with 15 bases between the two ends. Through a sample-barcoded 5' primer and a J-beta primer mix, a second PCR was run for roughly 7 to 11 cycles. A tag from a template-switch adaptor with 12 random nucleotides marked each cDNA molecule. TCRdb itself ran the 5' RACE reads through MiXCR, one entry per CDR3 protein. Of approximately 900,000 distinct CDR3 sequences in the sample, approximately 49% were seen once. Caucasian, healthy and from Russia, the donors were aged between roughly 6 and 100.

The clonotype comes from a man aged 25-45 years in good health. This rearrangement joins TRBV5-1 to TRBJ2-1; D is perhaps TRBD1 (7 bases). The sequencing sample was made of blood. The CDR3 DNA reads TGCGCCAGCAGCTCTCTTCAGGGGGGAGATGAGCAGTTCTTC. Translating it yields CASSSLQGGDEQFF.